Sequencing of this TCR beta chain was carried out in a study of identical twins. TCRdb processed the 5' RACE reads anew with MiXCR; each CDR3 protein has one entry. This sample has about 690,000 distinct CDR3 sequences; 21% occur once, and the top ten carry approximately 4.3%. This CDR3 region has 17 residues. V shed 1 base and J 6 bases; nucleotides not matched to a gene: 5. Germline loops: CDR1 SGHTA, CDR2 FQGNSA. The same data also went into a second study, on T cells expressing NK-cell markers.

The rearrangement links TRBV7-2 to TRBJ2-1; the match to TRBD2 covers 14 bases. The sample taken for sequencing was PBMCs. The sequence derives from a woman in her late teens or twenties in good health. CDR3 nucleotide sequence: TGTGCCAGCAGCTTAGGGGGACTAGCGGGGGCCAGCAATGAGCAGTTCTTC. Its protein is CASSLGGLAGASNEQFF.